This T cell receptor (beta chain) is drawn from a study of T cells in Graves' hyperthyroidism and ophthalmopathy. Findings and limits, study-wide: Ophthalmopathy cases were set apart from stable hyperthyroidism by a 13 V-J model. Blood held most thyroid clonotypes expanded above 0.001 frequency.

In this sample, this clonotype turned up many times. Its antigen is unidentified. The study based diagnoses on clinical symptoms, serum thyroxine and TRAb, thyroid ultrasound and orbital computed tomography. Using around 10 ml of fresh peripheral blood, PBMCs were prepared. Amplification of TCR beta CDR3 regions used RNA as the template. Researchers ran a first-round RT-PCR on the TCR CDR3 using the HTBI primer set. From the multiplex PCR reads, TCRdb called clonotypes with MiXCR, one entry per CDR3 protein. The sample includes a few hundred thousand distinct CDR3 sequences, around 25% of them seen just once. Trimming took off 3 bases at V and 7 bases at J, with 13 bases between the two ends. From germline, CDR1 is SNHLY and CDR2 FYNNEI. The CDR3 consists of 15 residues.

Sequenced sample: blood. The TCR originated in a middle-aged man with Graves' hyperthyroidism. The chain has TRBV2 and TRBJ1-6, with D maybe TRBD1 (5 bases). CDR3 in amino acids: CASSEARAENSPLHF. The CDR3 DNA is TGTGCCAGCAGTGAGGCCAGGGCGGAAAATTCACCCCTCCACTTT.